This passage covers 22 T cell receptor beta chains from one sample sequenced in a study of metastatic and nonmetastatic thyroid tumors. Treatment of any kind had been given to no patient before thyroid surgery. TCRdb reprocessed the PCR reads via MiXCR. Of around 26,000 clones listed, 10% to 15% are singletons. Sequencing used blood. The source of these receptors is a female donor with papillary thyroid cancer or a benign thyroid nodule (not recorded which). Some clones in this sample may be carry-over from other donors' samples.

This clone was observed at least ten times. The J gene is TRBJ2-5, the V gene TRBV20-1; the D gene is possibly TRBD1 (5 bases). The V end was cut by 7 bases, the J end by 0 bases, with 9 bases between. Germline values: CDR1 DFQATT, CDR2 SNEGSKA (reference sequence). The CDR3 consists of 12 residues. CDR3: CSGWTNQETQYF. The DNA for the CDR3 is TGCAGTGGTTGGACAAACCAAGAGACCCAGTACTTC.

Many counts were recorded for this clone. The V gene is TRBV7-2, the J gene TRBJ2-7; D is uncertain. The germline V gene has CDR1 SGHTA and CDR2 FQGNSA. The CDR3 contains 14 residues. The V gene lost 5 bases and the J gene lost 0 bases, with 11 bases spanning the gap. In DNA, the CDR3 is TGTGCCAGCAGCCACCCACCTAGCTCCTACGAGCAGTACTTC. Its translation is CASSHPPSSYEQYF.

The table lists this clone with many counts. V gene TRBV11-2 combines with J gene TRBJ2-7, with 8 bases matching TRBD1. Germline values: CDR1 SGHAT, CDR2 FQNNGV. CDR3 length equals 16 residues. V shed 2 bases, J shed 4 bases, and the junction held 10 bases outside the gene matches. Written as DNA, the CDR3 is TGTGCCAGCAGCTTAAACCCCGCAGGGGGCGGATACGAGCAGTACTTC. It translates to CASSLNPAGGGYEQYF.

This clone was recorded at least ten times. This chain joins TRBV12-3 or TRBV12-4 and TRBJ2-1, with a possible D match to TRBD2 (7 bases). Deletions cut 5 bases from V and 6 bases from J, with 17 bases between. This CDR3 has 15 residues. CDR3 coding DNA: TGTGCCAGCAGTCTTAGGGGGGGGACATCCAATGAGCAGTTCTTC. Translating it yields CASSLRGGTSNEQFF.

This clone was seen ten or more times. CDR3 sequence (DNA): TGTGCCAGTAGTATAACGAGGGCAGGGTTTGGCTACACCTTC. It encodes CASSITRAGFGYTF. The V call is TRBV19, the J call TRBJ1-2; tentatively, D is TRBD1 (5 bases). Germline V gene sequence: CDR1 LNHDA, CDR2 SQIVND (reference sequence). This CDR3 spans 14 amino acids. The V end was cut by 2 bases, the J end by 7 bases, with 14 bases between.

CDR3 loop: CASSRGLDSYEQYF. The CDR3 region has the DNA TGTGCCAGCAGCCGAGGACTTGACTCCTACGAGCAGTACTTC. The chain uses TRBV7-2 and TRBJ2-7; a weak D match, TRBD2 (5 bases). The germline V gene has CDR1 SGHTA and CDR2 FQGNSA. This CDR3 has 14 amino acids. Trimming cost V 5 bases and J 0 bases, with 11 bases left between them.

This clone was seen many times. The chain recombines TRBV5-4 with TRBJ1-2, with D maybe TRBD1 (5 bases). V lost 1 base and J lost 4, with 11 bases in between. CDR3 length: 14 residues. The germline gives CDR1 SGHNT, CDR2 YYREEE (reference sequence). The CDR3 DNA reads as TGTGCCAGCAGCTTGTTTCAGGGAGGCTATGGCTACACCTTC. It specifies CASSLFQGGYGYTF.

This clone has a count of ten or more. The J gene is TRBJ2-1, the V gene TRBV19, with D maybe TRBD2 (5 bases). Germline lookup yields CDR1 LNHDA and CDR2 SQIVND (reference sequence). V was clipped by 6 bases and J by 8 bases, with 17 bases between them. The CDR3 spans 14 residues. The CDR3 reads CASRRQDSAHEQFF. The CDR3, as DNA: TGTGCCAGTAGAAGGCAGGACTCGGCGCATGAGCAGTTCTTC.

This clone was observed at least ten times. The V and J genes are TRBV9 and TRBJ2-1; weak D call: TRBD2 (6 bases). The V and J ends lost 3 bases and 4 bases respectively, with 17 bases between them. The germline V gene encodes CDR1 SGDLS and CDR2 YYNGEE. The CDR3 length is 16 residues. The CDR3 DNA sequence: TGTGCCAGCAGCGCCGGGGGTTCAGCAAGTTACAATGAGCAGTTCTTC. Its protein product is CASSAGGSASYNEQFF.

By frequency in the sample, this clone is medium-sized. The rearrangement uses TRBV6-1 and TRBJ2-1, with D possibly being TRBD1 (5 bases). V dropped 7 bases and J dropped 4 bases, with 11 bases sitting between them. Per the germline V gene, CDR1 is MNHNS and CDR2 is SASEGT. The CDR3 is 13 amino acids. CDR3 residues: CASKAGQYNEQFF. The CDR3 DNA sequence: TGTGCCAGCAAGGCAGGGCAGTACAATGAGCAGTTCTTC.

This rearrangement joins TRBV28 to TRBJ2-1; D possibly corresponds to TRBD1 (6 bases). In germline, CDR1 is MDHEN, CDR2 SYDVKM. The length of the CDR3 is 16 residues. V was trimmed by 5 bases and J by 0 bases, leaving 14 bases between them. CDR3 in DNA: TGTGCCAGCAGTAGACAGGTACACCTCTCCTACAATGAGCAGTTCTTC. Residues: CASSRQVHLSYNEQFF.

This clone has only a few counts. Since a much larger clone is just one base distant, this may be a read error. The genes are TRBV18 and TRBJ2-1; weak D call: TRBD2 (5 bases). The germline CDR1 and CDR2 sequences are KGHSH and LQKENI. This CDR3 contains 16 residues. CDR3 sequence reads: CASSPTGSWETHEQLF. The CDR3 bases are TGTGCCAGCTCACCAACCGGGTCGTGGGAGACACATGAGCAGCTCTTC.

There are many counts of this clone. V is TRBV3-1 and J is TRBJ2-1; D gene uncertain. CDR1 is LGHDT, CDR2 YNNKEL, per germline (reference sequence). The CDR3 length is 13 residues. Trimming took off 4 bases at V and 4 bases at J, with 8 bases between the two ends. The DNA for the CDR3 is TGTGCCAGCAGCCCGGACCCATACAATGAGCAGTTCTTC. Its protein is CASSPDPYNEQFF.

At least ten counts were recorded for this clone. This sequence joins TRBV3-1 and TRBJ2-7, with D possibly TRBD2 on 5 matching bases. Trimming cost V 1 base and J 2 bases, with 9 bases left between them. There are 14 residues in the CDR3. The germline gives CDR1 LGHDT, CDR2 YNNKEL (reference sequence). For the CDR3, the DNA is TGTGCCAGCAGCCAAGGCGGAGGCCCCTACGAGCAGTACTTC. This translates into CASSQGGGPYEQYF.

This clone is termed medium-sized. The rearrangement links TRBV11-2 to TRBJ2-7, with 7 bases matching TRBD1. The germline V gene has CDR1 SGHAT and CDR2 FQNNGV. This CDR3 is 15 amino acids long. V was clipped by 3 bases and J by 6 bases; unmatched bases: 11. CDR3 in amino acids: CASSFIGTEVGEQYF. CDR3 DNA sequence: TGTGCCAGCAGCTTCATCGGGACAGAGGTTGGCGAGCAGTACTTC.

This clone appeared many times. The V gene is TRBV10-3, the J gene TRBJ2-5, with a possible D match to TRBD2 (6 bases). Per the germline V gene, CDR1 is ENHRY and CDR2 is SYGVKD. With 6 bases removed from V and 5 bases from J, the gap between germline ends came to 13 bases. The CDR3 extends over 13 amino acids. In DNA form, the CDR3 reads TGTGCCATCAGCTGGGGACTCCTTGAGACCCAGTACTTC. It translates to CAISWGLLETQYF.

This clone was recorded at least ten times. CDR3 residues: CASSASAYEQYF. The CDR3 coding sequence is TGTGCCAGCAGCGCCTCGGCCTACGAGCAGTACTTC. The rearrangement links TRBV7-9 to TRBJ2-7; D ambiguous. CDR1 and CDR2 (germline): SEHNR, FQNEAQ (reference sequence). The CDR3 contains 12 residues. V was pared by 5 bases and J by 2 bases, with 7 bases between.

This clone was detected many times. The CDR3 spells CASSYSRWVVGNTIYF. The CDR3 coding sequence is TGTGCCAGCAGTTACTCAAGATGGGTGGTAGGAAACACCATATATTTT. The chain links TRBV6-5 to TRBJ1-3; D unclear. The germline gives CDR1 MNHEY, CDR2 SVGAGI. V lost 0 bases and J 4 bases, leaving 13 bases between the germline ends. This CDR3 comprises 16 residues.

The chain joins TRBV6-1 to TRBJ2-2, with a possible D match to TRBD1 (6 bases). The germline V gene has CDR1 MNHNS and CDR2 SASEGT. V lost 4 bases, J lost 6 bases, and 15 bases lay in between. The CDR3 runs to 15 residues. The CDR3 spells CASSVEYRAAGELFF. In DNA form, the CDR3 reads TGTGCCAGCAGTGTCGAGTACAGGGCGGCCGGGGAGCTGTTTTTT.

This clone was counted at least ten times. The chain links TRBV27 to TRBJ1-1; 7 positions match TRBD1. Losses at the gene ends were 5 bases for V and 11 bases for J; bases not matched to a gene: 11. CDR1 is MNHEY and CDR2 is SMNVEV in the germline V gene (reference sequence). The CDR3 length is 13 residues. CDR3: CASSGDSTILAFF. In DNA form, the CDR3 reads TGTGCCAGCAGTGGGGACAGTACGATTTTGGCTTTCTTT.

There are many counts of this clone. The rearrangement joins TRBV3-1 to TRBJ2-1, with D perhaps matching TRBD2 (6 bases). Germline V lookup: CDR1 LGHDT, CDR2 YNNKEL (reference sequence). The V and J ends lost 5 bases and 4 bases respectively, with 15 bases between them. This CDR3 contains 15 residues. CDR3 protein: CASSSGLALYNEQFF. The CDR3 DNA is TGTGCCAGCAGCTCAGGGCTAGCGTTGTACAATGAGCAGTTCTTC.

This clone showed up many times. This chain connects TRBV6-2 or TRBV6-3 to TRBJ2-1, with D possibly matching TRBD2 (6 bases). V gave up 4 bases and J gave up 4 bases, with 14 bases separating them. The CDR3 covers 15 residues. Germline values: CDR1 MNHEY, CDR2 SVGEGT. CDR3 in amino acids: CASSFMAGSYNEQFF. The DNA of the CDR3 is TGTGCCAGCAGTTTCATGGCGGGGAGTTACAATGAGCAGTTCTTC.